This T cell receptor (beta chain) is from a study of Ad26.COV2.S vaccination and SARS-CoV-2 variants. Study-wide background: Donor was one of the participants in the Ad26.COV2.S arm of the COV1001 trial. Into the muscle, Ad26.COV2.S was dosed once or twice, 56 days apart.

A remark on this clone: Its antigen is not identified.

Findings and caveats of the study: After vaccination, substantial breadth of spike-specific CD8+ and CD4+ responses was reported.

Only in-frame clones appear in the TCRdb table, and some are missing; sequencing was by immunoSEQ multiplex PCR. The sample carries under 550,000 clones, roughly 90% recorded once. The junction had 11 bases not matched to a gene; V was cut back by 6 bases and J by 7 bases. The CDR3 is made up of 15 amino acids. Per germline, CDR1 KGHSH and CDR2 LQKENI. Stated treatment: some 20 received Ad26.COV2.S at low or high dose, single or two shots; about five received placebo; per-sample allocation not given. Sampling happened 63 days after the first vaccine or placebo injection. Donor was an adult aged 18-55 years in Boston.

This receptor was identified in a person aged 18-60 years who received the Ad26.COV2.S COVID-19 vaccine or a placebo. V is TRBV18 and J is TRBJ1-5; 8 positions agree with TRBD1. The sequenced sample was peripheral blood, obtained in a trial of Ad26.COV2.S vaccine versus placebo. The CDR3 here is CASSSTSTGDQPQHF. The DNA for the CDR3 is TGTGCCAGCTCGTCGACCTCGACAGGGGACCAGCCCCAGCATTTT.